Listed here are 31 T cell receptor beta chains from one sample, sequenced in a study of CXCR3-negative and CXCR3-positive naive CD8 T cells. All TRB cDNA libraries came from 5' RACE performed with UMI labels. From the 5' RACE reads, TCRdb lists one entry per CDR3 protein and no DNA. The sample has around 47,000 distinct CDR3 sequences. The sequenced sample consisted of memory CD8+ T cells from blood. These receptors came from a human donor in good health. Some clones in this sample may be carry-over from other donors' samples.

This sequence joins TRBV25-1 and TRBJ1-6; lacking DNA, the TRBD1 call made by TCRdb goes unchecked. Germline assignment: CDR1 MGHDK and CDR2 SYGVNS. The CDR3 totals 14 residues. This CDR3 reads CASSEFEGASPLHF.

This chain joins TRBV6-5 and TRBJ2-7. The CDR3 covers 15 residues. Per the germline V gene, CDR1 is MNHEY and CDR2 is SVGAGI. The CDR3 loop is CASSPRGTDLFGGYF.

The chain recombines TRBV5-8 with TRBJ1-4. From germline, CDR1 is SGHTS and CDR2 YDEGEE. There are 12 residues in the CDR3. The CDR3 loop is CASSLVAGKLFF.

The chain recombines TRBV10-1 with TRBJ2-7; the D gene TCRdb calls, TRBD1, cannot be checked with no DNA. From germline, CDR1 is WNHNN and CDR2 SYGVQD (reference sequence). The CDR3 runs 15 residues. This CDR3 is CARGRGLSIPYEQYF.

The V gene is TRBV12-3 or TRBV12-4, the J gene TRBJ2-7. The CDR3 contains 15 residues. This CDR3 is CASSLASVSSYEQYF.

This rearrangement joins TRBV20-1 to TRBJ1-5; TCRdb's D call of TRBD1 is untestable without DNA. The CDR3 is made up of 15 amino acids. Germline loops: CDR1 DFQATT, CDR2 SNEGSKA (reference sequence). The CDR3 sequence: CSASTVGGGNQPQHF.

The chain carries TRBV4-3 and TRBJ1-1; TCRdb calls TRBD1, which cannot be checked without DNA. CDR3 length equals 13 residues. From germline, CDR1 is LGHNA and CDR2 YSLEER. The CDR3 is CASSQGDSAEAFF.

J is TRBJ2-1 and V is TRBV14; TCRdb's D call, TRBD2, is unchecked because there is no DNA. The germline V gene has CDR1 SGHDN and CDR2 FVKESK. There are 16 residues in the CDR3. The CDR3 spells CASSQSRSLRRGEQFF.

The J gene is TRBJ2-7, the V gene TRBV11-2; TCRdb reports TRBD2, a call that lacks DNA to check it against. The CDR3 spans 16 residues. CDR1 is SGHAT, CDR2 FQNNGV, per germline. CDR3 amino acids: CASSLGPQGPFHEQYF.

This CDR3 is CASRHSPGELFF. The V call is TRBV19, the J call TRBJ2-2; TCRdb's D call of TRBD2 is untestable without DNA. In germline, CDR1 is LNHDA, CDR2 SQIVND (reference sequence). The CDR3 sequence is 12 residues long.

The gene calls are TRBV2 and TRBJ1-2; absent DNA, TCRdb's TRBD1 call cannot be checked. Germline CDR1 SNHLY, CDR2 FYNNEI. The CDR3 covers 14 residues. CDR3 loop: CASSERGRDHGYTF.

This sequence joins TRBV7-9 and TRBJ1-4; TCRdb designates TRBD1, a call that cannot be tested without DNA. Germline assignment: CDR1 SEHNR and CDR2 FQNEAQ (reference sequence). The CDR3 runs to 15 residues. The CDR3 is CASSFRDGNNEKLFF.

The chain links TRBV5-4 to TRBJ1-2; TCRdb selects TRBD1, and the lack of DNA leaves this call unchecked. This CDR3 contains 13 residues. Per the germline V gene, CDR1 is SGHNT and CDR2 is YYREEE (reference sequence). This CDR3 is CASSLGTEGGYTF.

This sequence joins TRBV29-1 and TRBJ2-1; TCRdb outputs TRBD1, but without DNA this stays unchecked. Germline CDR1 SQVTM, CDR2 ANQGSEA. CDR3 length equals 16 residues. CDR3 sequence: CSVEDGRGGTYNEQFF.

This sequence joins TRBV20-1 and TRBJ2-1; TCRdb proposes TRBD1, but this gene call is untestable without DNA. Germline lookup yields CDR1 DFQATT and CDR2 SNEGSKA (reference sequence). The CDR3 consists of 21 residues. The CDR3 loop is CSASKDAVAFQREPYGNEQFF.

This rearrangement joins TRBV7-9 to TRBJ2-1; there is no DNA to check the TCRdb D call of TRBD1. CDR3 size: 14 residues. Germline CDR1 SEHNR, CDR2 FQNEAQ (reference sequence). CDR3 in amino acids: CASSLQQGLDEQFF.

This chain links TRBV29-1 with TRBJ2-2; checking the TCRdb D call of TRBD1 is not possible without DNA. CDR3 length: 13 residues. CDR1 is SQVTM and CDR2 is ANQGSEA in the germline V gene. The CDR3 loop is CSSGQGDTGELFF.

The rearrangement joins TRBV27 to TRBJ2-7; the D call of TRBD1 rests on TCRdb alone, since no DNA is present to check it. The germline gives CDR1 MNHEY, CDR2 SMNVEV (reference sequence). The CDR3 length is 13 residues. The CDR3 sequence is CASSRGTGSEQYF.

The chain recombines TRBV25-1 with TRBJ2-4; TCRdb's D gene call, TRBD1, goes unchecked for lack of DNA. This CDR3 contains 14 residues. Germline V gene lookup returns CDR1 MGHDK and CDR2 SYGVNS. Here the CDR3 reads CASTGHQAKNIQYF.

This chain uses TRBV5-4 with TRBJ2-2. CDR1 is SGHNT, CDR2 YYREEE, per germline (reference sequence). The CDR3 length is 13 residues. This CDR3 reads CASRTSNTGELFF.

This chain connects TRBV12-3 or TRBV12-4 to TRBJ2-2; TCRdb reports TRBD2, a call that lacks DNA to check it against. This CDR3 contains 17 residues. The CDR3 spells CASSWDTAGPRTGELFF.

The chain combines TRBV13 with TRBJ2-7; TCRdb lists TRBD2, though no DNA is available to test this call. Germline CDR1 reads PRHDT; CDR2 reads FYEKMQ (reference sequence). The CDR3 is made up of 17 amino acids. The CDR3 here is CASSPGLAGEEGNEQYF.

CDR3: CASSDPGLAVSYEQYF. V is TRBV28 and J is TRBJ2-7; TCRdb picks TRBD2, but there is no DNA to check that call. Germline CDR1 reads MDHEN; CDR2 reads SYDVKM. This CDR3 region has 16 residues.

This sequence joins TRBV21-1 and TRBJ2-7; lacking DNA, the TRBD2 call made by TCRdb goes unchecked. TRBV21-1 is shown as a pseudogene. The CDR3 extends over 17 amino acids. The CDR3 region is CASSIGTSGRFSYEQYF.

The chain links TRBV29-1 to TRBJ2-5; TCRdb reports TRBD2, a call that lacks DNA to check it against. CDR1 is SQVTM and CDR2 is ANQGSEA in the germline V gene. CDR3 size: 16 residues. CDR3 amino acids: CSVDGLAGAYQETQYF.

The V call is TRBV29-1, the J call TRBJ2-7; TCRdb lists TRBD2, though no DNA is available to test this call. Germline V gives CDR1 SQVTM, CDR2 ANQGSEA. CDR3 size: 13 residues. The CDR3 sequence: CSVKVGAEYEQYF.

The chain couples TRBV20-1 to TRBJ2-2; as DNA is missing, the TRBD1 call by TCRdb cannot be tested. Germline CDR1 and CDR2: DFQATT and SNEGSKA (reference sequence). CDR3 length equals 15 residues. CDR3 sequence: CSARLPGQGAGELFF.

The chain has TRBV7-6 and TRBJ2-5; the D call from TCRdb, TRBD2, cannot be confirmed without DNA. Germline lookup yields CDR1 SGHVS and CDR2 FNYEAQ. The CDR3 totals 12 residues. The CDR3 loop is CASSFFGRELYF.

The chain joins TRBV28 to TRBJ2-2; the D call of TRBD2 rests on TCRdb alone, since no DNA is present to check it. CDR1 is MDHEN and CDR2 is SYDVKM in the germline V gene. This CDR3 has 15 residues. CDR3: CASSFEGRATGELFF.

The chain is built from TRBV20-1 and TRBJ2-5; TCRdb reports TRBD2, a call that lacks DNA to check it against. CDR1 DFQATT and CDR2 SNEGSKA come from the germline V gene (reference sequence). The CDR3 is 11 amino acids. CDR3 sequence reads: CSAGGEGTQYF.

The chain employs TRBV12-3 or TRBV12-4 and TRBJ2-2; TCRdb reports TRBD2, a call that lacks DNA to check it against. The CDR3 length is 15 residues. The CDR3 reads CASSSSGANTGELFF.